A single TCR beta chain is shown here with its context. Its antigen is unidentified. The authors prepared UMI-labeled TRB cDNA libraries by 5' RACE. TCRdb reprocessed the 5' RACE reads and reports one entry per CDR3 protein, with no DNA. This sample's table reports around 140,000 distinct CDR3 sequences. These data originate in a study of CXCR3-negative and CXCR3-positive naive CD8 T cells. Study-level results: TRB CDR3s were more hydrophobic in CXCR3-positive than in CXCR3-negative naive cells. For memory CD8+ cells diversity was much lower, but both naive subsets had comparably high diversity.

The CDR3 is 17 amino acids. Germline CDR1 and CDR2: MNHEY and SVGAGI. V is TRBV6-5 and J is TRBJ2-3; the TCRdb D gene call, TRBD2, has no DNA to confirm it. This TCR came from a human donor in good health. Some clones in this sample may be carry-over from other donors' samples. Sequences were obtained from naive CXCR3+ CD8+ T cells from blood. The subset here: CD45RO-CCR7+CD27+CD95- naive CD8+ T cells expressing CXCR3 (TNR3+). CDR3 loop: CASSYFLAGTSTDTQYF.